The 22 T cell receptor beta chains presented below share a single source sample, sequenced in a study of blood T cells in healthy people across ages (dated by TCRdb to about 2015). The library was made by 5' RACE. Sequenced using an Illumina HiSeq 2500. The second PCR ran for roughly 6 to 11 cycles and used a J-beta primer mix along with a sample-barcoded 5' primer. TCRdb trimmed the raw reads at Q25, called clones with MiXCR and kept productive beta chains. Under each unique CDR3 protein, matching rows form one entry showing the most common genes and DNA. The table for this sample lists about 760,000 distinct CDR3 sequences; roughly three fifths of them were counted only once. Together, the top ten hold about a quarter of the sample. Input material: blood. These receptors were obtained from a man aged 40-55 years in good health.

As for this clonotype: A much larger clone differs by one base, so this may be a read error. The chain is built from TRBV29-1 and TRBJ1-2, with D possibly being TRBD1 (6 bases). This CDR3 has 12 amino acids. From germline, CDR1 is SQVTM and CDR2 ANQGSEA. V lost 1 base and J lost 12, with 15 bases in between. CDR3 residues: CSVEGEAGTHTF. Here the CDR3 DNA reads TGCAGCGTTGAAGGGGAGGCCGGGACACACACCTTC.

The genes are TRBV10-3 and TRBJ2-5, with D uncertain. The DNA end lines up better with TRBJ2-7; the J call may be wrong. The CDR3 contains 13 residues. The germline CDR1 and CDR2 sequences are ENHRY and SYGVKD. CDR3 amino acids: CAISDGYSYEQYF. For the CDR3, the DNA is TGTGCCATCAGTGACGGTTACAGCTACGAGCAGTACTTC.

This clonotype was seen a handful of times. J is TRBJ2-5 and V is TRBV24-1, with D possibly matching TRBD2 (5 bases). The CDR3 runs to 14 residues. V was pared by 5 bases and J by 1 base, with 10 bases between. Germline CDR1 and CDR2: KGHDR and SFDVKD. The CDR3 nucleotides are TGTGCCACCAGTGTTAGTCGGGGCCAAGAGACCCAGTACTTC. Translated: CATSVSRGQETQYF.

The chain employs TRBV6-5 and TRBJ2-3; D may be TRBD2 (5 bases). This CDR3 spans 14 amino acids. In germline, CDR1 is MNHEY, CDR2 SVGAGI. Trimming pared 6 bases from V and 3 bases from J, leaving 13 bases between. The CDR3 DNA is TGTGCCAGCAGCCGAATCCAGCGGACAGATACGCAGTATTTT. Translating gives CASSRIQRTDTQYF.

This clonotype was detected a few times. The gene calls are TRBV4-2 and TRBJ2-6; D perhaps matches TRBD2 (5 bases). V lost 0 bases to trimming and J lost 0 bases, with 9 bases between them. This CDR3 has 17 residues. CDR1 is LGHNA and CDR2 is YNFKEQ in the germline V gene. CDR3 in DNA: TGTGCCAGCAGCCAAGACGGGGAAGTCTCTGGGGCCAACGTCCTGACTTTC. Translated: CASSQDGEVSGANVLTF.

The chain is built from TRBV20-1 and TRBJ2-2, with a possible D match to TRBD2 (7 bases). Trimming left V 6 bases short and J 4 bases short, with 15 bases between. CDR3 length: 14 amino acids. Germline CDR1 DFQATT, CDR2 SNEGSKA (reference sequence). The CDR3 DNA is TGCAGTGCCCGTGGCGGGGGCCGCACCGGGGAGCTGTTTTTT. It is translated as CSARGGGRTGELFF.

This clonotype was counted a few times. The rearrangement uses TRBV29-1 and TRBJ2-7, with a possible D match to TRBD2 (5 bases). The CDR3 has 13 amino acids. Per the germline V gene, CDR1 is SQVTM and CDR2 is ANQGSEA. CDR3 DNA sequence: TGCGGATCCTCCGGGGAGAGCTCCTACGAGCAGTACTTC. Protein sequence: CGSSGESSYEQYF.

The chain has TRBV9 and TRBJ2-7, with a tentative D call TRBD2 (6 bases). Trimming removed 0 bases at V and 3 bases at J, with 13 bases between. Germline CDR1 SGDLS, CDR2 YYNGEE. The CDR3 has 15 amino acids. CDR3 sequence reads: CASSVAGEKGYEQYF. The CDR3 bases are TGTGCCAGCAGCGTAGCGGGGGAGAAGGGCTACGAGCAGTACTTC.

The J gene is TRBJ2-3, the V gene TRBV25-1; perhaps TRBD1 as D (6 bases). Trimming stripped 7 bases from V and 2 bases from J, with 16 bases between. The germline CDR1 and CDR2 sequences are MGHDK and SYGVNS. The CDR3 runs to 15 residues. In DNA, the CDR3 is TGTGCCAGCACTAAAGGGACACTTAACACAGATACGCAGTATTTT. It specifies CASTKGTLNTDTQYF.

The V call is TRBV30, the J call TRBJ1-5; D is ambiguous. Germline V CDR1 and CDR2: GTSNPN, SVGIG (reference sequence). V gave up 1 base and J gave up 2 bases, with 6 bases separating them. The CDR3 contains 13 residues. The CDR3 coding sequence is TGTGCCTGGAGTGAAGCCGGCAATCAGCCCCAGCATTTT. Amino acid sequence: CAWSEAGNQPQHF.

V usage is TRBV24-1 and J usage is TRBJ1-1; D call uncertain. In germline, CDR1 is KGHDR, CDR2 SFDVKD. The CDR3 sequence is 15 residues long. V shed 3 bases and J shed 4 bases, with 14 bases lying between them. CDR3 loop: CATSDNRASGTEAFF. CDR3 nucleotides: TGTGCCACCAGTGATAATAGGGCCTCGGGCACTGAAGCTTTCTTT.

The CDR3 DNA follows: TGTGCCAGCAGTGCCCCAGGGAGCGGTACCTATGGCTACACCTTC. Residues: CASSAPGSGTYGYTF. The chain couples TRBV6-2 or TRBV6-3 to TRBJ1-2; perhaps TRBD1 as D (5 bases). Per germline, CDR1 MNHEY and CDR2 SVGEGT. This CDR3 region has 15 residues. Trimming took 5 bases from V and 4 from J, leaving 17 bases between them.

The table lists this clonotype with a few counts. CDR3 sequence (DNA): TGTGCCAGCAGCGTAAGTGTCGGACTAGCGGGGTACACAGATACGCAGTATTTT. Translation gives CASSVSVGLAGYTDTQYF. This chain uses TRBV9 with TRBJ2-3, with 12 bases fitting TRBD2. CDR1 is SGDLS and CDR2 is YYNGEE in the germline V gene. The junction had 8 bases not matched to a gene; V was cut back by 1 base and J by 2 bases. The CDR3 is 18 amino acids.

Only a few counts were recorded for this clonotype. The chain joins TRBV7-2 to TRBJ2-4, with 14 bases lining up with TRBD2. Germline values: CDR1 SGHTA, CDR2 FQGNSA. The junction had 2 bases not matched to a gene; V was cut back by 1 base and J by 6 bases. This CDR3 spans 16 amino acids. Here the CDR3 DNA reads TGTGCCAGCAGCTTAGTCGGACTAGCGGGGGGAAACATTCAGTACTTC. Translation gives CASSLVGLAGGNIQYF.

The chain couples TRBV5-6 to TRBJ2-7; maybe TRBD1 (6 bases). The V end lost 6 bases, the J end lost 0 bases, and 13 bases lay between the germline ends. Germline CDR1 is SGHDT and CDR2 is YYEEEE. The CDR3 has 14 residues. This CDR3 reads CASTVDSPSYEQYF. CDR3 in DNA: TGTGCCAGCACCGTGGACAGCCCCTCCTACGAGCAGTACTTC.

This clonotype was seen just once. The chain recombines TRBV12-3 or TRBV12-4 with TRBJ2-3, with TRBD2 as a possible D gene (6 bases). The CDR3 spans 13 residues. Trimming stripped 6 bases from V and 4 bases from J, with 11 bases between. The CDR3, as DNA: TGTGCCAGCAGCATGGAGGGGTCAGATACGCAGTATTTT. Its protein product is CASSMEGSDTQYF.

CDR3 DNA sequence: TGTGCCACCAGCAGAGAACGGGGACTAGCGGGAGTTTCGGGTGGCACAGATACGCAGTATTTT. Protein: CATSRERGLAGVSGGTDTQYF. The gene calls are TRBV15 and TRBJ2-3; 14 nucleotides agree with TRBD2. From germline, CDR1 is LNHNV and CDR2 YYDKDF (reference sequence). Trimming removed 0 bases from V and 1 base from J; junction bases left unmatched: 12. The CDR3 is 21 residues long.

CDR3 sequence reads: CASSPTSGRPTDTQYF. In DNA form, the CDR3 reads TGTGCCAGCAGTCCTACTAGTGGGAGGCCCACAGATACGCAGTATTTT. The chain combines TRBV28 with TRBJ2-3; weak D call: TRBD2 (6 bases). The CDR3 is 16 residues long. Germline lookup yields CDR1 MDHEN and CDR2 SYDVKM. V was trimmed by 5 bases and J by 2 bases, leaving 17 bases between them.

The rearrangement joins TRBV20-1 to TRBJ1-2; 7 nucleotides align to TRBD1. Germline V gene sequence: CDR1 DFQATT, CDR2 SNEGSKA (reference sequence). The junction had 10 bases not matched to a gene; V was cut back by 2 bases and J by 7 bases. This CDR3 has 14 amino acids. The CDR3 here is CSARSPQGHVGYTF. CDR3 bases: TGCAGTGCTAGAAGCCCACAGGGGCACGTTGGCTACACCTTC.

The chain recombines TRBV12-3 or TRBV12-4 with TRBJ1-2; no definite D call. V was pared by 0 bases and J by 6 bases, with 20 bases between. There are 17 residues in the CDR3. The CDR3 spells CASSLASEVLRVHGYTF. The CDR3 coding sequence is TGTGCCAGCAGTTTAGCGTCGGAAGTGCTGAGGGTTCATGGCTACACCTTC.

The gene calls are TRBV5-1 and TRBJ1-1, with D perhaps matching TRBD1 (5 bases). Trimming stripped 0 bases from V and 5 bases from J, with 11 bases between. The CDR3 sequence is 14 residues long. Germline assignment: CDR1 SGHRS and CDR2 YFSETQ. The CDR3: CASSLARGETEAFF. In DNA, the CDR3 is TGCGCCAGCAGCTTGGCTAGGGGAGAAACTGAAGCTTTCTTT.

This clonotype has a single count. The chain is built from TRBV20-1 and TRBJ2-1, with 7 bases that match TRBD2. Germline CDR1 is DFQATT and CDR2 is SNEGSKA (reference sequence). The CDR3 is 16 residues long. V lost 2 bases, J lost 3 bases, and 10 bases stayed unmatched. CDR3 coding DNA: TGCAGTGCTAGATGGTGGGCTAGCGGATACTACAATGAGCAGTTCTTC. Amino acids: CSARWWASGYYNEQFF.